This TCR beta chain was captured in a study of blood T cell repertoires in COVID-19. This CDR3 has 12 residues. Trimming pared 5 bases from V and 8 bases from J, leaving 10 bases between. The V gene's germline CDR1 is SEHNR and CDR2 FQNEAQ (reference sequence). Assay used: immunoSEQ multiplex PCR; TCRdb lists only in-frame clones, some missing. The sample has 100,000 to 150,000 clones; about 88% are singletons. This chain connects TRBV7-9 to TRBJ2-1, with D possibly TRBD2 on 6 matching bases. The receptor was derived from a man in his sixties with COVID-19, enrolled during active disease. Sample: peripheral blood. CDR3 in amino acids: CASSVGLYEQFF. The CDR3 DNA is TGTGCCAGCAGCGTGGGACTTTATGAGCAGTTCTTC.